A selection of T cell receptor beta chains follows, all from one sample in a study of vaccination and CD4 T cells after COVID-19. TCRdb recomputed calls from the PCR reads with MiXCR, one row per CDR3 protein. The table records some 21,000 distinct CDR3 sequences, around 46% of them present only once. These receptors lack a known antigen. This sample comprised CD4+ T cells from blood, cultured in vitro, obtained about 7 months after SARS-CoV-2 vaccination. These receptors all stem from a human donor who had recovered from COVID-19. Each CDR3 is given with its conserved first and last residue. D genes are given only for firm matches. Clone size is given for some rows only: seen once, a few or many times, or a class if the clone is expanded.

CDR3: CASSLGLAGVVTQYF
DNA: TGTGCCAGCAGCTTAGGCCTAGCGGGAGTGGTAACCCAGTACTTC
V: TRBV7-8
size: few
D: TRBD2
length: 15
J: TRBJ2-5

CDR3: CASSQFYSQGRGETQYF
DNA: TGCGCCAGCAGCCAATTCTATAGCCAGGGGAGGGGGGAGACCCAGTACTTC
V: TRBV4-3
size: few
D: .
length: 17
J: TRBJ2-5

CDR3: CSARFRESEAFF
DNA: TGCAGTGCTAGGTTTAGGGAGAGTGAAGCTTTCTTT
V: TRBV20-1
size: .
D: .
length: 12
J: TRBJ1-1

CDR3: CASSQVSVGYTEAFF
DNA: TGCGCCAGCAGCCAAGTTTCGGTCGGCTACACTGAAGCTTTCTTT
V: TRBV4-1
size: .
D: .
length: 15
J: TRBJ1-1

CDR3: CASSPPGMSGANVLTF
DNA: TGTGCCAGCAGCCCGCCGGGGATGTCTGGGGCCAACGTCCTGACTTTC
V: TRBV7-2
size: .
D: .
length: 16
J: TRBJ2-6

CDR3: CASRVLGRDGRGGYTF
DNA: TGTGCCAGCAGAGTACTCGGACGGGACGGTCGGGGTGGCTACACCTTC
V: TRBV27
size: .
D: .
length: 16
J: TRBJ1-2

CDR3: CSARRRGRSVYEQYF
DNA: TGCAGTGCTAGACGGAGAGGGCGTTCAGTCTACGAGCAGTACTTC
V: TRBV20-1
size: .
D: .
length: 15
J: TRBJ2-7

CDR3: CSAMVRQGFKYTEAFF
DNA: TGCAGTGCTATGGTTCGGCAGGGGTTTAAGTACACTGAAGCTTTCTTT
V: TRBV20-1
size: .
D: .
length: 16
J: TRBJ1-1

CDR3: CAISDSTDTQYF
DNA: TGTGCCATCAGTGACAGCACAGATACGCAGTATTTT
V: TRBV10-3
size: .
D: .
length: 12
J: TRBJ2-3

CDR3: CSAREGQTQETQYF
DNA: TGCAGTGCTAGAGAGGGACAGACACAAGAGACCCAGTACTTC
V: TRBV20-1
size: .
D: TRBD1
length: 14
J: TRBJ2-5

CDR3: CASSEFATGYTF
DNA: TGTGCCAGCAGTGAGTTCGCTACCGGCTACACCTTC
V: TRBV25-1
size: .
D: .
length: 12
J: TRBJ1-2

CDR3: CASSLVFSGANVLTF
DNA: TGTGCCAGCAGCTTGGTGTTCTCTGGGGCCAACGTCCTGACTTTC
V: TRBV5-6
size: .
D: .
length: 15
J: TRBJ2-6

CDR3: CSARDLVPDTQYF
DNA: TGCAGTGCTAGGGATTTAGTCCCAGATACGCAGTATTTT
V: TRBV20-1
size: .
D: .
length: 13
J: TRBJ2-3

CDR3: CASSYERVLGSPLHF
DNA: TGTGCCAGCAGCTATGAGAGGGTTCTGGGTTCACCCCTCCACTTT
V: TRBV7-9
size: .
D: .
length: 15
J: TRBJ1-6

CDR3: CSARGVKGGHTRDTQYF
DNA: TGCAGTGCTAGAGGGGTAAAGGGGGGACACACGAGGGATACGCAGTATTTT
V: TRBV20-1
size: .
D: .
length: 17
J: TRBJ2-3

CDR3: CASSLGAATGETQYF
DNA: TGTGCCAGCAGCTTGGGGGCGGCGACAGGGGAGACCCAGTACTTC
V: TRBV7-6
size: few
D: TRBD1
length: 15
J: TRBJ2-5

CDR3: CSARTLSSGQYNEQFF
DNA: TGCAGTGCTAGAACCCTCTCTAGCGGGCAGTACAATGAGCAGTTCTTC
V: TRBV20-1
size: .
D: TRBD2
length: 16
J: TRBJ2-1

CDR3: CASSILAPFYEQYF
DNA: TGTGCCAGCAGCATACTAGCGCCGTTCTACGAGCAGTACTTC
V: TRBV6-1
size: .
D: TRBD2
length: 14
J: TRBJ2-7

CDR3: CASSYDSGFDTQYF
DNA: TGTGCCAGCAGTTACGACTCCGGGTTTGATACCCAGTACTTC
V: TRBV6-5
size: few
D: .
length: 14
J: TRBJ2-5

CDR3: CASCSGTSGYNEQFF
DNA: TGTGCCAGCTGCTCCGGGACTAGCGGATACAATGAGCAGTTCTTC
V: TRBV11-3
size: .
D: TRBD2
length: 15
J: TRBJ2-1

CDR3: CASRGWDSGTQYF
DNA: TGTGCCAGCAGGGGCTGGGACAGCGGTACGCAGTATTTT
V: TRBV7-6
size: few
D: TRBD1
length: 13
J: TRBJ2-3

CDR3: CASSRGDLETQYF
DNA: TGTGCCAGCAGCCGAGGGGATTTGGAGACCCAGTACTTC
V: TRBV7-2
size: .
D: .
length: 13
J: TRBJ2-5